The 14 T cell receptor beta chains below all came from one sample that was sequenced in a study of blood T cell repertoires in COVID-19. Only in-frame clones appear in the TCRdb table, and some are missing; sequencing was by immunoSEQ multiplex PCR. This sample has around 130,000 clones, with 70% to 90% found just once. The sequenced sample was peripheral blood. The receptors come from a man in his 60s with acute or convalescent COVID-19.

This chain links TRBV30 with TRBJ1-2, with 9 bases fitting TRBD1. This CDR3 is 14 amino acids long. Losses at the gene ends were 4 bases for V and 7 bases for J; bases not matched to a gene: 10. CDR1 and CDR2 from the germline V gene are GTSNPN and SVGIG (reference sequence). CDR3 region: CAWKRRDRVPGYTF. The CDR3 DNA sequence: TGTGCCTGGAAGCGGAGGGACAGGGTCCCTGGCTACACCTTC. Based on the CDR3 plus reference TRBV30 and TRBJ1-2, the full variable domain is SQTIHQWPATLVQPVGSPLSLECTVEGTSNPNLYWYRQAAGRGLQLLFYSVGIGQISSEVPQNLSASRPQDRQFILSSKKLLLSDSGFYLCAWKRRDRVPGYTFGSGTRLTVV.

The chain has TRBV25-1 and TRBJ2-5, with 7 bases that match TRBD1. The germline V gene has CDR1 MGHDK and CDR2 SYGVNS. The CDR3 loop spans 15 amino acids. The junction had 6 bases not matched to a gene; V was cut back by 1 base and J by 4 bases. CDR3 sequence: CASSELRGQGETQYF. The CDR3 region has the DNA TGTGCCAGCAGTGAATTAAGGGGGCAGGGAGAGACCCAGTACTTC.

This sequence joins TRBV7-2 and TRBJ1-5; TRBD1 agrees at 9 bases. V lost 3 bases, J lost 4 bases, and 7 bases stayed unmatched. Germline V lookup: CDR1 SGHTA, CDR2 FQGNSA. CDR3 length: 16 residues. CDR3 DNA: TGTGCCAGCAGCTTGGGACAGGGAGTGGGAAATCAGCCCCAGCATTTT. Protein sequence: CASSLGQGVGNQPQHF.

This clone is a singleton in its sample. The chain couples TRBV5-4 to TRBJ1-2; TRBD1 aligns across 7 bases. Germline CDR1 SGHNT, CDR2 YYREEE (reference sequence). The CDR3 extends over 15 amino acids. Trimming at V came to 0 bases and at J to 0 bases, leaving 2 bases not matched to a gene. The CDR3 DNA is TGTGCCAGCAGCTTGGGGGGACAGCCTAACTATGGCTACACCTTC. It translates to CASSLGGQPNYGYTF. Together with reference TRBV5-4 and TRBJ1-2, the CDR3 gives the full variable domain: ETGVTQSPTHLIKTRGQQVTLRCSSQSGHNTVSWYQQALGQGPQFIFQYYREEENGRGNFPPRFSGLQFPNYSSELNVNALELDDSALYLCASSLGGQPNYGYTFGSGTRLTVV.

V gene TRBV28 combines with J gene TRBJ1-4, with D unclear. Deletions cut 10 bases from V and 0 bases from J, with 18 bases between. Germline V CDR1 and CDR2: MDHEN, SYDVKM. This CDR3 comprises 16 residues. The CDR3 DNA sequence: TGTGCCACCCCTCCACGGAACAGCTCAACTAATGAAAAACTGTTTTTT. Encoded protein: CATPPRNSSTNEKLFF.

This clone was detected only once. J is TRBJ1-5 and V is TRBV6-1; the D gene is possibly TRBD1 (6 bases). This CDR3 spans 18 amino acids. The V gene lost 0 bases and the J gene lost 0 bases, with 15 bases spanning the gap. The germline V gene has CDR1 MNHNS and CDR2 SASEGT. This CDR3 reads CASSEALPSGASNQPQHF. The CDR3 DNA sequence: TGTGCCAGCAGTGAAGCGCTTCCTTCAGGGGCTAGCAATCAGCCCCAGCATTTT.

The chain combines TRBV28 with TRBJ2-7, with 9 bases identical to TRBD1. The trim removed 5 bases at V and 2 bases at J, leaving 7 bases unmatched. The CDR3 sequence is 15 residues long. Per the germline V gene, CDR1 is MDHEN and CDR2 is SYDVKM. The CDR3 is CASSTPGTGPYEQYF. The CDR3, as DNA: TGTGCCAGCAGTACACCCGGGACAGGGCCCTACGAGCAGTACTTC.

The V gene is TRBV18, the J gene TRBJ2-6; D remains unclear. With 1 base removed from V and 0 bases from J, the gap between germline ends came to 7 bases. The germline gives CDR1 KGHSH, CDR2 LQKENI. There are 16 residues in the CDR3. Written as DNA, the CDR3 is TGTGCCAGCTCACCACTAATCGGCTCTGGGGCCAACGTCCTGACTTTC. It is translated as CASSPLIGSGANVLTF.

CDR3 nucleotides: TGTGCCAGCAGCTTAAACTCCCAAGAGACCCAGTACTTC. This codes for CASSLNSQETQYF. The chain joins TRBV11-2 to TRBJ2-5; the D is unclear. Germline CDR1 reads SGHAT; CDR2 reads FQNNGV. The germline V and J ends were trimmed by 2 bases and 1 base, with 5 bases remaining between them. The CDR3 spans 13 residues.

This sequence joins TRBV15 and TRBJ2-3, with TRBD2 identical over 7 bases. This CDR3 has 16 amino acids. Trimming cost V 0 bases and J 2 bases; bases outside gene matches: 5. From germline, CDR1 is LNHNV and CDR2 YYDKDF (reference sequence). This CDR3 reads CATSRDRGGSTDTQYF. The DNA of the CDR3 is TGTGCCACCAGCAGAGATCGGGGAGGGTCCACAGATACGCAGTATTTT.

The gene calls are TRBV10-3 and TRBJ1-6; TRBD1 matches at 7 bases. V was pared by 7 bases and J by 0 bases, with 3 bases of the junction left unmatched. Per germline, CDR1 ENHRY and CDR2 SYGVKD. The CDR3 consists of 15 residues. The CDR3 DNA follows: TGTGCCATCAAGGGGGCGAGCTCCTATAATTCACCCCTCCACTTT. It translates to CAIKGASSYNSPLHF.

The V call is TRBV10-3, the J call TRBJ2-2; 12 bases agree with TRBD1. The CDR3 is made up of 15 amino acids. V shed 6 bases, J shed 7 bases, and the junction held 6 bases outside the gene matches. Germline V gives CDR1 ENHRY, CDR2 SYGVKD. CDR3 region: CAISAGQGAYGELFF. The DNA of the CDR3 is TGTGCCATCAGCGCGGGACAGGGGGCGTACGGGGAGCTGTTTTTT.

A few counts support this clone. The V and J genes are TRBV19 and TRBJ2-5, with 8 bases identical to TRBD1. Germline V CDR1 and CDR2: LNHDA, SQIVND (reference sequence). This CDR3 region has 15 residues. V was pared by 4 bases and J by 4 bases, with 8 bases of the junction left unmatched. CDR3 sequence reads: CASSTGQGGGETQYF. The CDR3 DNA is TGTGCCAGTAGTACTGGACAGGGAGGAGGAGAGACCCAGTACTTC.

The chain employs TRBV14 and TRBJ1-1; D is possibly TRBD1 (6 bases). Germline V gene data show CDR1 as SGHDN and CDR2 as FVKESK. Trimming shortened V by 1 base and J by 1 base, and 13 bases separated the two germline ends. The CDR3 totals 16 residues. This chain's CDR3 is CASSQGPQGWNTEAFF. CDR3 bases: TGTGCCAGCAGCCAAGGACCCCAGGGGTGGAACACTGAAGCTTTCTTT.